These 27 T cell receptor beta chains came from one sample sequenced in a study of shared clonotypes between healthy human individuals. Naive-designated CD8 cells lacked CD45RO, were positively enriched for CCR7, and omitted terminally differentiated effector memory CD45RA+ cells. The data were produced by immunoSEQ multiplex PCR, yet TCRdb's version contains in-frame clones alone and is incomplete. The sample has about 2.2 million clones, roughly 91% seen once. The sample was naive CD8+ T cells from PBMCs. These receptors originate from a man younger than 35 in good health. Some clones in this sample may be carry-over from other donors' samples.

The chain employs TRBV27 and TRBJ2-1; 7 bases match TRBD1. CDR1 and CDR2 (germline): MNHEY, SMNVEV (reference sequence). This CDR3 has 14 amino acids. Trimming removed 0 bases from V and 7 bases from J; junction bases left unmatched: 3. CDR3 region: CASSLSLTGNEQFF. CDR3 in DNA: TGTGCCAGCAGTTTATCGCTGACAGGGAATGAGCAGTTCTTC.

This rearrangement joins TRBV4-3 to TRBJ2-7; TRBD1 agrees at 8 bases. The V segment lost 2 bases and the J segment 2 bases; nucleotides outside the gene matches: 11. The CDR3 length is 17 residues. The germline V gene has CDR1 LGHNA and CDR2 YSLEER. CDR3 protein: CASSQQTGGSNTYEQYF. DNA for the CDR3: TGCGCCAGCAGCCAACAAACAGGGGGTAGTAATACCTACGAGCAGTACTTC.

A few counts support this clone. The rearrangement joins TRBV13 to TRBJ1-1, with a possible D match to TRBD1 (6 bases). Germline CDR1 is PRHDT and CDR2 is FYEKMQ (reference sequence). V was pared by 5 bases and J by 8 bases, with 9 bases between. CDR3 size: 11 residues. The CDR3: CASSGGGEAFF. CDR3 DNA sequence: TGTGCCAGCAGCGGAGGGGGAGAAGCTTTCTTT. Drawing the rest from reference TRBV13 and TRBJ1-1, the complete variable domain is AAGVIQSPRHLIKEKRETATLKCYPIPRHDTVYWYQQGPGQDPQFLISFYEKMQSDKGSIPDRFSAQQFSDYHSELNMSSLELGDSALYFCASSGGGEAFFGQGTRLTVV.

In the case of this clone: The junction does not match germline at one end; this may be a read error. The rearrangement uses TRBV4-1 and TRBJ1-6, with D possibly matching TRBD1 (5 bases). CDR1 is MGHRA and CDR2 is YSYEKL in the germline V gene. This CDR3 has 16 amino acids. Here the CDR3 DNA reads TGCGCCAGCAGCGAAGAACCGGGACTGCCGAATTCACCCCTCCACTTT. Translated: CASSEEPGLPNSPLHF.

The chain employs TRBV11-2 and TRBJ2-2, with 11 bases lining up with TRBD2. Germline trimming cut 5 bases from V and 4 bases from J; bases unmatched to any gene: 9. CDR3 length: 17 residues. Germline CDR1 and CDR2: SGHAT and FQNNGV. The CDR3 coding sequence is TGTGCCAGCAGCCACCGTTTGGGACTAGCGGCCACCGGGGAGCTGTTTTTT. The encoded protein is CASSHRLGLAATGELFF.

V and J are TRBV28 and TRBJ2-3; possibly TRBD1 for D (7 bases). The V end lost 3 bases, the J end lost 4 bases, and 17 bases lay between the germline ends. Germline loops: CDR1 MDHEN, CDR2 SYDVKM. This CDR3 has 16 amino acids. The DNA for the CDR3 is TGTGCCAGCAGTTTGGCGGGACAGATTTTCCCAGATACGCAGTATTTT. Translation: CASSLAGQIFPDTQYF.

There are a few counts of this clone. The V gene is TRBV25-1, the J gene TRBJ1-5; TRBD1 matches at 10 bases. Germline V CDR1 and CDR2: MGHDK, SYGVNS. This CDR3 is 14 amino acids long. V shed 6 bases and J 6 bases; nucleotides not matched to a gene: 5. CDR3 in DNA: TGTGCCAGCAGCGAGACAGGGGGCGGTCAGCCCCAGCATTTT. Translated: CASSETGGGQPQHF.

The chain combines TRBV6-5 with TRBJ1-2, with TRBD1 matching 7 bases. J gave up 7 bases and V 8 bases, and 10 bases lay outside the gene matches. Germline V gene lookup returns CDR1 MNHEY and CDR2 SVGAGI. The CDR3 spans 13 residues. CDR3 nucleotides: TGTGCCAGCGCCCCACAGGGGCAAAGTGGCTACACCTTC. Translated, it gives CASAPQGQSGYTF.

The rearrangement uses TRBV18 and TRBJ2-1; the match to TRBD2 covers 9 bases. The trim removed 3 bases at V and 6 bases at J, leaving 6 bases unmatched. Germline CDR1 KGHSH, CDR2 LQKENI. The CDR3 contains 15 residues. The CDR3 sequence: CASSPLSGSFNEQFF. The CDR3 nucleotides read TGTGCCAGCTCACCGCTTAGCGGGAGTTTCAATGAGCAGTTCTTC.

The chain is built from TRBV5-1 and TRBJ1-1, with D tentatively TRBD1 (5 bases). Looked up from germline, CDR1 is SGHRS and CDR2 is YFSETQ. The CDR3 consists of 14 residues. V dropped 4 bases and J dropped 5 bases, with 15 bases sitting between them. CDR3 nucleotide sequence: TGCGCCAGCAGCCAGACAGAAAAGAGGACTGAAGCTTTCTTT. Translated, it gives CASSQTEKRTEAFF.

The rearrangement joins TRBV10-2 to TRBJ2-7, with 8 bases identical to TRBD1. The junction had 12 bases not matched to a gene; V was cut back by 8 bases and J by 3 bases. Germline-derived CDR1 and CDR2 are WSHSY and SAAADI. The CDR3 runs to 15 residues. The DNA of the CDR3 is TGCGCCAGCCGATGGTCAGGGACAGGCGTCTACGAGCAGTACTTC. Translating it yields CASRWSGTGVYEQYF.

The chain is built from TRBV28 and TRBJ2-7; D is ambiguous. Germline V gives CDR1 MDHEN, CDR2 SYDVKM. Trimming cost V 3 bases and J 6 bases, with 12 bases left between them. This CDR3 contains 13 residues. CDR3 region: CASSFGWDGEQYF. CDR3 in DNA: TGTGCCAGCAGTTTTGGATGGGATGGCGAGCAGTACTTC.

The chain is built from TRBV2 and TRBJ2-7; TRBD2 aligns across 9 bases. The germline V gene encodes CDR1 SNHLY and CDR2 FYNNEI. CDR3 length equals 15 residues. J lost 6 bases, V lost 6 bases, and 12 bases had no gene match. CDR3 residues: CASRDRGRGPGEQYF. CDR3 DNA sequence: TGTGCCAGCAGGGATCGCGGGAGGGGCCCTGGCGAGCAGTACTTC.

The chain links TRBV9 to TRBJ2-3; unclear D gene. Trimming took off 0 bases at V and 5 bases at J, with 7 bases between the two ends. Germline CDR1 reads SGDLS; CDR2 reads YYNGEE. This CDR3 is 13 amino acids long. For the CDR3, the DNA is TGTGCCAGCAGCGTAGAAGGGCGAGATACGCAGTATTTT. This encodes CASSVEGRDTQYF.

The rearrangement links TRBV6-1 to TRBJ2-7; D assignment may be TRBD1 or TRBD2 (6 bases each). Per the germline V gene, CDR1 is MNHNS and CDR2 is SASEGT. The CDR3 has 14 residues. V was cut by 5 bases and J by 3 bases, with 14 bases left in between. The CDR3 loop reads CASSLRGRGYEQYF. CDR3 sequence (DNA): TGTGCCAGCAGTTTGCGGGGCAGGGGCTACGAGCAGTACTTC.

The rearrangement links TRBV19 to TRBJ2-2; tentatively, D is TRBD1 (6 bases). With 11 bases removed from V and 4 bases from J, the gap between germline ends came to 14 bases. There are 13 residues in the CDR3. The germline V gene has CDR1 LNHDA and CDR2 SQIVND (reference sequence). CDR3 loop: CASGTYGTGELFF. Here the CDR3 DNA reads TGTGCCTCGGGGACATACGGCACCGGGGAGCTGTTTTTT.

This chain connects TRBV27 to TRBJ2-1, with TRBD1 identical over 8 bases. With 11 bases clipped from V and 7 bases from J, the junction kept 7 bases outside the gene matches. CDR3 length equals 12 residues. In germline, CDR1 is MNHEY, CDR2 SMNVEV (reference sequence). The CDR3 DNA reads as TGTGCCGTCCTCAGGGGGCGGAATGAGCAGTTCTTC. Translating it yields CAVLRGRNEQFF.

This chain links TRBV5-5 with TRBJ1-2, with 11 bases aligning to TRBD1. V was pared by 3 bases and J by 4 bases, with 5 bases of the junction left unmatched. Germline CDR1 is SGHKS and CDR2 is YYEKEE (reference sequence). This CDR3 has 15 residues. This chain's CDR3 is CASSWTGTGGYGYTF. The DNA of the CDR3 is TGTGCCAGCAGCTGGACCGGGACAGGGGGCTATGGCTACACCTTC. The full variable domain, with the rest looked up from reference TRBV5-5 and TRBJ1-2, is DAGVTQSPTHLIKTRGQQVTLRCSPISGHKSVSWYQQVLGQGPQFIFQYYEKEERGRGNFPDRFSARQFPNYSSELNVNALLLGDSALYLCASSWTGTGGYGYTFGSGTRLTVV.

The genes are TRBV27 and TRBJ2-7; unclear D gene. The V and J ends lost 5 bases and 6 bases respectively, with 23 bases between them. This CDR3 has 16 amino acids. Germline CDR1 is MNHEY and CDR2 is SMNVEV (reference sequence). The CDR3 DNA sequence: TGTGCCAGCAGTCTATTCAGGAACCCAAGGACCGTCGAGCAGTACTTC. Translated: CASSLFRNPRTVEQYF.

The chain recombines TRBV27 with TRBJ2-5; D unresolved. Germline loops: CDR1 MNHEY, CDR2 SMNVEV (reference sequence). The CDR3 extends over 14 amino acids. The V and J ends lost 6 bases and 5 bases respectively, with 16 bases between them. CDR3 in DNA: TGTGCCAGCAGCGTCCGGGTGGATGGGGAGACCCAGTACTTC. Translating it yields CASSVRVDGETQYF.

The V and J genes are TRBV6-5 and TRBJ2-1; D remains ambiguous. Looked up from germline, CDR1 is MNHEY and CDR2 is SVGAGI. CDR3 length: 13 amino acids. Trimming cost V 4 bases and J 6 bases, with 10 bases left between them. The CDR3 DNA reads TGTGCCAGCAGTTCTGGCAGGTCCAATGAGCAGTTCTTC. This translates into CASSSGRSNEQFF.

This chain uses TRBV6-1 with TRBJ2-7, with 7 bases lining up with TRBD1. V gave up 4 bases and J gave up 5 bases; unmatched junction bases: 11. The CDR3 sequence is 15 residues long. Per germline, CDR1 MNHNS and CDR2 SASEGT. The CDR3 loop is CASSGGQTAFHEQYF. The CDR3 DNA follows: TGTGCCAGCAGTGGGGGACAGACGGCCTTCCACGAGCAGTACTTC.

The V gene is TRBV14, the J gene TRBJ2-5, with 7 positions matching TRBD2. CDR3 length: 14 amino acids. Germline trimming cut 2 bases from V and 3 bases from J; bases unmatched to any gene: 3. Germline loops: CDR1 SGHDN, CDR2 FVKESK. CDR3 region: CASSQTGTKETQYF. The CDR3 region has the DNA TGTGCCAGCAGCCAAACCGGGACTAAAGAGACCCAGTACTTC.

The chain couples TRBV4-3 to TRBJ2-5; either TRBD1 or TRBD2 may fit D (6 bases each). V gave up 3 bases and J gave up 5 bases, with 16 bases separating them. Germline V gives CDR1 LGHNA, CDR2 YSLEER. This CDR3 region has 15 residues. The CDR3: CASSQGGLDGETQYF. The CDR3 DNA reads as TGCGCCAGCAGCCAGGGGGGCCTGGATGGGGAGACCCAGTACTTC.

The rearrangement uses TRBV7-9 and TRBJ2-5; 9 nucleotides agree with TRBD1. Germline CDR1 and CDR2: SEHNR and FQNEAQ (reference sequence). Trimming at V came to 5 bases and at J to 9 bases, leaving 7 bases not matched to a gene. CDR3 length: 13 amino acids. The DNA for the CDR3 is TGTGCCAGCAGCCCCCGGGACAGGGCGGCCCAGTACTTC. Its translation: CASSPRDRAAQYF. Full variable domain (outside the CDR3, taken from reference TRBV7-9 and TRBJ2-5): DTGVSQNPRHKITKRGQNVTFRCDPISEHNRLYWYRQTLGQGPEFLTYFQNEAQLEKSRLLSDRFSAERPKGSFSTLEIQRTEQGDSAMYLCASSPRDRAAQYFGPGTRLLVL.

The rearrangement links TRBV4-1 to TRBJ2-5, with TRBD1 matching 7 bases. V lost 1 base, J lost 0 bases, and 5 bases stayed unmatched. Germline V gene data show CDR1 as MGHRA and CDR2 as YSYEKL. This CDR3 is built from 16 residues. The CDR3 coding sequence is TGCGCCAGCAGCCAAGTCTGGACAGGTGACCAAGAGACCCAGTACTTC. Translated: CASSQVWTGDQETQYF.

About this clone itself: Other DNA sequences in this sample translate to the same CDR3. The chain carries TRBV7-9 and TRBJ2-7; D is unclear. CDR1 and CDR2 (germline): SEHNR, FQNEAQ (reference sequence). This CDR3 contains 14 residues. The germline V and J ends were trimmed by 6 bases and 0 bases, with 12 bases remaining between them. The CDR3 spells CASSLSESSYEQYF. CDR3 DNA: TGTGCCAGCAGTCTATCGGAGAGCTCCTACGAGCAGTACTTC. The variable domain in full, completed from reference TRBV7-9 and TRBJ2-7, reads DTGVSQNPRHKITKRGQNVTFRCDPISEHNRLYWYRQTLGQGPEFLTYFQNEAQLEKSRLLSDRFSAERPKGSFSTLEIQRTEQGDSAMYLCASSLSESSYEQYFGPGTRLTVT.